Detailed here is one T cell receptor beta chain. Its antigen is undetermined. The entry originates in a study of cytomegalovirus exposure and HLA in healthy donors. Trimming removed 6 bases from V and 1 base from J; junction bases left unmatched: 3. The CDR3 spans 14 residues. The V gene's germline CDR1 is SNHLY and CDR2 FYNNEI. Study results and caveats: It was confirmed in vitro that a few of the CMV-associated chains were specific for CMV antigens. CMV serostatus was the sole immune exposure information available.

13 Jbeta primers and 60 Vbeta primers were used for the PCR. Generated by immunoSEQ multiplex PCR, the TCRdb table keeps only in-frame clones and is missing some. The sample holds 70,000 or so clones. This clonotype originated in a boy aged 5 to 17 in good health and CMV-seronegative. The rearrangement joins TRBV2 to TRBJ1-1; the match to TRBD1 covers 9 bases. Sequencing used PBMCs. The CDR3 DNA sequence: TGTGCCAGCAGAGGACAGGGGCCGAACACTGAAGCTTTCTTT. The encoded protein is CASRGQGPNTEAFF.